This entry lists 24 T cell receptor beta chains sequenced from one sample in a study of OX40 agonist ivuxolimab in advanced cancers. Only in-frame clones appear in the TCRdb table, and some are missing; sequencing was by immunoSEQ multiplex PCR. The sample has tens of thousands of clones; about 92% are singletons. The sample consisted of CD4+ or CD8+ T cells sorted from blood, taken in a trial of the OX40 agonist ivuxolimab. These receptors all come from an adult with an advanced solid tumor such as melanoma, head and neck, liver or kidney cancer.

The chain carries TRBV4-3 and TRBJ2-3; a weak D match, TRBD1 (6 bases). Germline V lookup: CDR1 LGHNA, CDR2 YSLEER. This CDR3 has 16 residues. The ends were cut back, 2 bases at V and 1 base at J, with 13 bases in the middle. Written as DNA, the CDR3 is TGCGCCAGCAGCCAAACACAGGGTGGGGGCACAGATACGCAGTATTTT. Its translation is CASSQTQGGGTDTQYF.

This chain connects TRBV7-8 to TRBJ1-1; unclear D gene. V was trimmed by 3 bases and J by 7 bases, leaving 15 bases between them. The CDR3 covers 14 residues. The germline CDR1 and CDR2 sequences are SGHVS and FQNEAQ. Written as DNA, the CDR3 is TGTGCCAGCAGCTTCCGTCCCATGTTGCTTGAAGCTTTCTTT. Protein sequence: CASSFRPMLLEAFF.

CDR3 in amino acids: CASSLGQGFEQYF. The CDR3 DNA sequence: TGCGCCAGCAGCCTGGGACAGGGCTTCGAGCAGTACTTC. V and J are TRBV5-1 and TRBJ2-7, with 9 bases that match TRBD1. V dropped 4 bases and J dropped 6; count of bases not matched to a gene: 5. The V gene's germline CDR1 is SGHRS and CDR2 YFSETQ. The CDR3 spans 13 residues.

The chain uses TRBV10-3 and TRBJ2-1; 8 positions match TRBD1. The CDR3 has 13 residues. V dropped 10 bases and J dropped 5; count of bases not matched to a gene: 7. CDR1 and CDR2 (germline): ENHRY, SYGVKD. CDR3 bases: TGTGCCACCGAGGACAGGGCCGACAATGAGCAGTTCTTC. Translating it yields CATEDRADNEQFF.

This rearrangement joins TRBV14 to TRBJ2-4, with D possibly matching TRBD2 (5 bases). V dropped 4 bases and J dropped 4 bases, with 14 bases sitting between them. This CDR3 has 15 amino acids. CDR1 is SGHDN, CDR2 FVKESK, per germline. The CDR3 loop reads CASSPYRSGKNIQYF. CDR3 DNA sequence: TGTGCCAGCAGCCCCTATCGATCGGGGAAAAACATTCAGTACTTC.

The genes are TRBV11-2 and TRBJ2-2; D call uncertain. Germline loops: CDR1 SGHAT, CDR2 FQNNGV. The CDR3 length is 12 residues. V lost 5 bases, J lost 4 bases, and 5 bases lay in between. The DNA for the CDR3 is TGTGCCAGCAGCCAAACCACCGGGGAGCTGTTTTTT. Translated, it gives CASSQTTGELFF.

The rearrangement joins TRBV7-9 to TRBJ1-5; 10 bases match TRBD1. V gave up 1 base and J gave up 4 bases; unmatched junction bases: 1. This CDR3 contains 15 residues. Germline lookup yields CDR1 SEHNR and CDR2 FQNEAQ (reference sequence). The chain's CDR3 is CASSLEGQGNQPQHF. The CDR3 nucleotides are TGTGCCAGCAGCTTAGAGGGACAGGGGAATCAGCCCCAGCATTTT.

The rearrangement uses TRBV27 and TRBJ2-7; D may be TRBD1 (6 bases). Trimming took 2 bases from V and 4 from J, leaving 12 bases between them. Germline CDR1 is MNHEY and CDR2 is SMNVEV (reference sequence). The CDR3 runs to 14 residues. DNA of the CDR3: TGTGCCAGCAGTTTAGGGGGCTTGGGGTACGAGCAGTACTTC. Translation: CASSLGGLGYEQYF.

The chain is built from TRBV2 and TRBJ2-1; the match to TRBD2 covers 8 bases. The V and J ends lost 3 bases and 10 bases, in that order; junction bases with no gene match: 8. In germline, CDR1 is SNHLY, CDR2 FYNNEI. CDR3 length equals 14 residues. DNA of the CDR3: TGTGCCAGCAGTGACGGGGGGGCGTGGGAAGAGCAGTTCTTC. It yields the protein CASSDGGAWEEQFF.

This chain joins TRBV6-1 and TRBJ1-5; D uncertain. Germline V gene data show CDR1 as MNHNS and CDR2 as SASEGT. The CDR3 runs to 15 residues. The ends were cut back, 2 bases at V and 0 bases at J, with 8 bases in the middle. CDR3 nucleotides: TGTGCCAGCAGTGAACTACGTTATAGCAATCAGCCCCAGCATTTT. Protein product: CASSELRYSNQPQHF.

The rearrangement links TRBV9 to TRBJ2-7, with TRBD2 matching over 11 bases. The CDR3 sequence is 16 residues long. V shed 3 bases and J 0 bases; nucleotides not matched to a gene: 5. CDR1 is SGDLS, CDR2 YYNGEE, per germline. CDR3 region: CASSGSSGGTSYEQYF. CDR3 nucleotides: TGTGCCAGCAGCGGATCTAGCGGGGGGACCTCCTACGAGCAGTACTTC.

The J gene is TRBJ1-2, the V gene TRBV9; TRBD1 matches 8 bases. V lost 0 bases, J lost 0 bases, and 4 bases stayed unmatched. Germline V gives CDR1 SGDLS, CDR2 YYNGEE. The length of the CDR3 is 16 residues. This CDR3 reads CASSVAIQGANYGYTF. CDR3 bases: TGTGCCAGCAGCGTAGCTATACAGGGGGCTAACTATGGCTACACCTTC.

This chain joins TRBV10-3 and TRBJ1-2, with D maybe TRBD1 (5 bases). Per germline, CDR1 ENHRY and CDR2 SYGVKD. This CDR3 is built from 13 residues. V shed 3 bases and J shed 6 bases, with 11 bases lying between them. The CDR3 sequence: CAISDGEGDGYTF. The CDR3 region has the DNA TGTGCCATCAGTGATGGAGAAGGGGATGGCTACACCTTC.

The chain carries TRBV6-6 and TRBJ2-7, with 7 bases that match TRBD1. The CDR3 consists of 13 residues. CDR1 is MNHNY and CDR2 is SVGAGI in the germline V gene (reference sequence). V trimming: 4 bases; J trimming: 0 bases; junction bases outside the gene matches: 0. Written as DNA, the CDR3 is TGTGCCAGCAGTTCAGGGGGCTCCTACGAGCAGTACTTC. Protein: CASSSGGSYEQYF.

The chain has TRBV7-6 and TRBJ2-7; 7 nucleotides line up with TRBD1. There are 15 residues in the CDR3. V was pared by 1 base and J by 7 bases, with 10 bases of the junction left unmatched. Per germline, CDR1 SGHVS and CDR2 FNYEAQ. Written as DNA, the CDR3 is TGTGCCAGCAGCTTAGGGCGAGGGGGCCTCTTTGAGCAGTACTTC. Translation: CASSLGRGGLFEQYF.

The chain couples TRBV5-4 to TRBJ1-1; no clear D gene. The germline CDR1 and CDR2 sequences are SGHNT and YYREEE (reference sequence). Trimming removed 0 bases at V and 7 bases at J, with 7 bases between. The CDR3 runs 12 residues. CDR3 residues: CASSLGEGEAFF. CDR3 coding DNA: TGTGCCAGCAGCTTGGGGGAGGGTGAAGCTTTCTTT.

The chain couples TRBV13 to TRBJ1-2, with a possible D match to TRBD1 (5 bases). The CDR3 extends over 13 amino acids. The germline V gene has CDR1 PRHDT and CDR2 FYEKMQ (reference sequence). V was trimmed by 3 bases and J by 7 bases, leaving 12 bases between them. The CDR3 DNA reads as TGTGCCAGCAGCTTGGGGCCTTCACGTGGCTACACCTTC. It yields the protein CASSLGPSRGYTF.

This clone occurred a few times. The chain recombines TRBV9 with TRBJ1-2; 8 positions match TRBD1. V lost 3 bases, J lost 7 bases, and 8 bases stayed unmatched. The CDR3 is made up of 14 amino acids. Germline values: CDR1 SGDLS, CDR2 YYNGEE. CDR3 sequence: CASSATGGTAGYTF. CDR3 DNA sequence: TGTGCCAGCAGCGCCACAGGGGGGACGGCTGGCTACACCTTC.

The genes are TRBV7-5 and TRBJ1-6; no DNA check was done on the table's D call, TRBD1. TRBV7-5 corresponds to a pseudogene. The CDR3 extends over 17 amino acids. This CDR3 reads CVRSLSQGSSYNSPLHF. DNA for the CDR3: TGTGTCAGAAGCTTATCACAGGGGAGCTCCTATAATTCACCCCTCCACTTT.

The chain joins TRBV4-1 to TRBJ1-1; 7 nucleotides line up with TRBD1. There are 14 residues in the CDR3. The junction had 6 bases not matched to a gene; V was cut back by 4 bases and J by 4 bases. Germline CDR1 and CDR2: MGHRA and YSYEKL. The CDR3 DNA sequence: TGCGCCAGCAGCCTGACAGGGCCCAGCACTGAAGCTTTCTTT. Its translation is CASSLTGPSTEAFF.

The J gene is TRBJ2-7, the V gene TRBV21-1; whether TRBD2, the table's D call, matches the DNA was not checked. TRBV21-1 represents a pseudogene. This CDR3 is built from 16 residues. Here the CDR3 DNA reads TGTGCCAGCATTTCACACGGCGGGGGGGCCCGCGACGAGCAGTACTTC. Amino acids: CASISHGGGARDEQYF.

The chain couples TRBV11-2 to TRBJ2-5; TRBD2 matches 8 bases. This CDR3 region has 13 residues. Germline V gene sequence: CDR1 SGHAT, CDR2 FQNNGV. J lost 5 bases, V lost 3 bases, and 2 bases had no gene match. The DNA of the CDR3 is TGTGCCAGCAGCTTTCCTAGCGGGGAGACCCAGTACTTC. Protein product: CASSFPSGETQYF.

The chain links TRBV7-2 to TRBJ2-7, with D possibly being TRBD2 (5 bases). The ends were cut back, 6 bases at V and 0 bases at J, with 9 bases in the middle. CDR1 is SGHTA, CDR2 FQGNSA, per germline. The CDR3 has 13 residues. The chain's CDR3 is CASRPRDSYEQYF. Written as DNA, the CDR3 is TGTGCCAGCAGGCCGAGGGACTCCTACGAGCAGTACTTC.

This chain connects TRBV19 to TRBJ1-5; D is undetermined. In germline, CDR1 is LNHDA, CDR2 SQIVND (reference sequence). The V gene lost 5 bases and the J gene lost 4 bases, with 9 bases spanning the gap. The CDR3 totals 13 residues. The CDR3 sequence: CASSPLHNQPQHF. CDR3 nucleotide sequence: TGTGCCAGTAGTCCCCTTCATAATCAGCCCCAGCATTTT. The entire variable domain, with the rest obtained from reference TRBV19 and TRBJ1-5, is as follows: DGGITQSPKYLFRKEGQNVTLSCEQNLNHDAMYWYRQDPGQGLRLIYYSQIVNDFQKGDIAEGYSVSREKKESFPLTVTSAQKNPTAFYLCASSPLHNQPQHFGDGTRLSIL.